These 21 T cell receptor beta chains were all obtained from the same sample, sequenced in a study of shared clonotypes between healthy human individuals. Terminally differentiated effector memory CD45RA+ cells were left out of the naive CD8 fraction, which was CD45RO-negative and positively selected for CCR7. TCRdb's table, derived via immunoSEQ multiplex PCR, lists solely in-frame clones and lacks some. This table has hundreds of thousands of clones, 92% appearing once. What was sequenced was naive CD8+ T cells sorted from blood. Every receptor here comes from a young man in good health.

The CDR3 DNA is TGTGCCAGCAGCTTACAAAAATCCCTTTACGAGCAGTACTTC. It yields the protein CASSLQKSLYEQYF. J is TRBJ2-7 and V is TRBV27; D uncertain. This CDR3 region has 14 residues. The ends were cut back, 6 bases at V and 4 bases at J, with 16 bases in the middle. Germline V lookup: CDR1 MNHEY, CDR2 SMNVEV (reference sequence).

This clone came up once. This chain links TRBV7-9 with TRBJ2-7; 7 nucleotides align to TRBD2. Trimming took 5 bases from V and 6 from J; bases not matched to a gene: 16. The CDR3 totals 16 residues. Germline CDR1 is SEHNR and CDR2 is FQNEAQ (reference sequence). The CDR3 here is CASSPSGGAGLFEQYF. The CDR3, as DNA: TGTGCCAGCAGCCCTAGCGGTGGAGCGGGGCTTTTCGAGCAGTACTTC.

This clone came up once. The chain has TRBV29-1 and TRBJ2-1; 10 nucleotides match TRBD2. Germline V lookup: CDR1 SQVTM, CDR2 ANQGSEA. With V trimmed by 4 bases and J by 4 bases, 1 base remained unmatched. The CDR3 covers 13 residues. The CDR3 DNA is TGCAGCGTTGCTAGCGGGGGTTACAATGAGCAGTTCTTC. Translation gives CSVASGGYNEQFF.

V is TRBV28 and J is TRBJ1-2; 7 nucleotides align to TRBD1. Trimming cost V 2 bases and J 8 bases; bases outside gene matches: 8. The CDR3 spans 14 residues. From germline, CDR1 is MDHEN and CDR2 SYDVKM. Here the CDR3 DNA reads TGTGCCAGCAGTTTAATCCGACAGGGAGAGGGCTACACCTTC. Translation gives CASSLIRQGEGYTF.

V usage is TRBV9 and J usage is TRBJ2-3; D not certain. The V and J ends lost 4 bases and 1 base respectively, with 13 bases between them. This CDR3 region has 15 residues. Germline V gene data show CDR1 as SGDLS and CDR2 as YYNGEE. The CDR3 DNA is TGTGCCAGCAGCCTTAGTGGGCTGGGCACAGATACGCAGTATTTT. Its translation is CASSLSGLGTDTQYF.

The chain has TRBV2 and TRBJ2-3; D perhaps matches TRBD2 (6 bases). V was shortened by 8 bases and J by 2 bases, with 17 bases between the two germline ends. Looked up from germline, CDR1 is SNHLY and CDR2 is FYNNEI. The CDR3 length is 15 residues. In DNA, the CDR3 is TGTGCCAGCCGAGTGGGGGGAGGTGACACAGATACGCAGTATTTT. This encodes CASRVGGGDTDTQYF.

The CDR3 here is CASSLAETYEQYF. CDR3 bases: TGTGCCAGCAGTTTAGCGGAGACCTACGAGCAGTACTTC. The genes are TRBV6-1 and TRBJ2-7; D is perhaps TRBD2 (6 bases). The ends were cut back, 5 bases at V and 2 bases at J, with 10 bases in the middle. The CDR3 has 13 amino acids. CDR1 is MNHNS and CDR2 is SASEGT in the germline V gene.

This rearrangement joins TRBV2 to TRBJ2-7, with 7 nucleotides matching TRBD1. The CDR3 is 15 amino acids. V lost 3 bases and J lost 0; bases outside the gene matches: 5. The germline V gene encodes CDR1 SNHLY and CDR2 FYNNEI. The CDR3 protein is CASSESRDSSYEQYF. The CDR3 coding sequence is TGTGCCAGCAGTGAGTCCCGGGACAGCTCCTACGAGCAGTACTTC.

Of note for this clone: Other nucleotide sequences from this sample produce the same CDR3. The V and J genes are TRBV29-1 and TRBJ2-7; D is possibly TRBD1 (6 bases). The CDR3 sequence is 14 residues long. Looked up from germline, CDR1 is SQVTM and CDR2 is ANQGSEA. Between the trimmed V and J ends, which lost 2 bases and 1 base, there was a span of 12 bases. The CDR3 coding sequence is TGCAGCGTTGAATCTGCAGGGGAGTCCTACGAGCAGTACTTC. This sequence encodes CSVESAGESYEQYF.

With regard to this clone: Other DNA sequences from this sample encode an identical CDR3 as well. The rearrangement links TRBV9 to TRBJ2-1; maybe TRBD2 (6 bases). V was trimmed by 0 bases and J by 5 bases, leaving 9 bases between them. Germline CDR1 is SGDLS and CDR2 is YYNGEE. The CDR3 totals 14 residues. CDR3 in amino acids: CASSVVSGHNEQFF. The CDR3 DNA follows: TGTGCCAGCAGCGTAGTTAGCGGACACAATGAGCAGTTCTTC.

This clone was counted a single time. This chain joins TRBV28 and TRBJ2-1; a possible D gene is TRBD2 (6 bases). Germline V CDR1 and CDR2: MDHEN, SYDVKM. Trimming took 6 bases from V and 0 from J, leaving 15 bases between them. The CDR3 consists of 16 residues. The CDR3 here is CASRPRQGGSYNEQFF. The CDR3 DNA reads as TGTGCCAGCAGGCCCCGGCAGGGAGGCTCCTACAATGAGCAGTTCTTC.

The chain uses TRBV14 and TRBJ2-7; perhaps TRBD2 as D (6 bases). This CDR3 contains 14 residues. The V gene lost 3 bases and the J gene lost 7 bases, with 16 bases spanning the gap. CDR1 is SGHDN and CDR2 is FVKESK in the germline V gene. The CDR3 loop is CASSHLLGGKEQYF. The CDR3 coding sequence is TGTGCCAGCAGCCATTTGCTCGGAGGGAAAGAGCAGTACTTC.

This CDR3 is CAWSPLGTGAYEQYF. The CDR3 DNA reads as TGTGCCTGGAGTCCGCTCGGGACAGGAGCCTACGAGCAGTACTTC. This sequence joins TRBV30 and TRBJ2-7; TRBD1 aligns across 8 bases. CDR3 length equals 15 residues. The trim removed 2 bases at V and 2 bases at J, leaving 8 bases unmatched. Germline CDR1 reads GTSNPN; CDR2 reads SVGIG (reference sequence). The full variable domain, completed using reference TRBV30 and TRBJ2-7, is SQTIHQWPATLVQPVGSPLSLECTVEGTSNPNLYWYRQAAGRGLQLLFYSVGIGQISSEVPQNLSASRPQDRQFILSSKKLLLSDSGFYLCAWSPLGTGAYEQYFGPGTRLTVT.

CDR3 nucleotide sequence: TGTGCCAGCAGCGCACCCTCGGATGTCAATGAGCAGTTCTTC. Amino acid sequence: CASSAPSDVNEQFF. The V and J genes are TRBV9 and TRBJ2-1; unclear D gene. The V gene lost 3 bases and the J gene lost 6 bases, with 13 bases spanning the gap. Looked up from germline, CDR1 is SGDLS and CDR2 is YYNGEE. This CDR3 has 14 amino acids.

This rearrangement joins TRBV7-6 to TRBJ2-2; 7 bases fit TRBD2. Looked up from germline, CDR1 is SGHVS and CDR2 is FNYEAQ. The CDR3 is 15 residues long. J gave up 5 bases and V 5 bases, and 8 bases lay outside the gene matches. The chain's CDR3 is CASSLPSGGTGELFF. The DNA of the CDR3 is TGTGCCAGCAGCCTACCTAGCGGAGGAACCGGGGAGCTGTTTTTT.

In nucleotides, the CDR3 is TGTGCCAGCAGTTACGCGGGGGGGGAGACCCAGTACTTC. Its protein is CASSYAGGETQYF. The V call is TRBV6-5, the J call TRBJ2-5; 9 bases match TRBD2. The germline gives CDR1 MNHEY, CDR2 SVGAGI. The length of the CDR3 is 13 residues. The ends lost 2 bases at V and 5 bases at J; junction bases unmatched: 0.

This rearrangement joins TRBV29-1 to TRBJ2-1; TRBD1 or TRBD2 may be the D gene (5 bases each). CDR1 and CDR2 (germline): SQVTM, ANQGSEA. The ends were cut back, 0 bases at V and 4 bases at J, with 10 bases in the middle. CDR3 length: 14 residues. CDR3 in DNA: TGCAGCGTTGAAGACAGGGAGCCTTACAATGAGCAGTTCTTC. Translated, it gives CSVEDREPYNEQFF.

The chain joins TRBV29-1 to TRBJ2-2; no reliable D call. CDR1 and CDR2 (germline): SQVTM, ANQGSEA. This CDR3 contains 13 residues. Trimming took 2 bases from V and 1 from J, leaving 5 bases between them. CDR3 residues: CSVEWENTGELFF. As DNA, the CDR3 is TGCAGCGTTGAATGGGAGAACACCGGGGAGCTGTTTTTT.

A single count supports this clone. Other DNA sequences in this sample translate to the same CDR3. The V call is TRBV29-1, the J call TRBJ2-7; TRBD2 matches 9 bases. CDR1 is SQVTM and CDR2 is ANQGSEA in the germline V gene. J was trimmed by 2 bases and V by 1 base; bases with no gene match: 3. There are 14 residues in the CDR3. CDR3 residues: CSVEAGTSTYEQYF. CDR3 bases: TGCAGCGTTGAAGCCGGGACTAGCACCTACGAGCAGTACTTC.

The gene calls are TRBV20-1 and TRBJ2-1, with D uncertain. CDR1 and CDR2 from the germline V gene are DFQATT and SNEGSKA (reference sequence). V was pared by 3 bases and J by 8 bases, with 5 bases between. The CDR3 is 10 residues long. The CDR3 sequence: CSASKYEQFF. The CDR3 nucleotides read TGCAGTGCTAGCAAGTATGAGCAGTTCTTC.

The chain uses TRBV6-5 and TRBJ2-7; D might be TRBD1 (5 bases). The CDR3 is 14 amino acids. V was pared by 2 bases and J by 4 bases, with 12 bases between. The germline gives CDR1 MNHEY, CDR2 SVGAGI. For the CDR3, the DNA is TGTGCCAGCAGTTACCAAACACCAGGGTACGAGCAGTACTTC. Translated: CASSYQTPGYEQYF.